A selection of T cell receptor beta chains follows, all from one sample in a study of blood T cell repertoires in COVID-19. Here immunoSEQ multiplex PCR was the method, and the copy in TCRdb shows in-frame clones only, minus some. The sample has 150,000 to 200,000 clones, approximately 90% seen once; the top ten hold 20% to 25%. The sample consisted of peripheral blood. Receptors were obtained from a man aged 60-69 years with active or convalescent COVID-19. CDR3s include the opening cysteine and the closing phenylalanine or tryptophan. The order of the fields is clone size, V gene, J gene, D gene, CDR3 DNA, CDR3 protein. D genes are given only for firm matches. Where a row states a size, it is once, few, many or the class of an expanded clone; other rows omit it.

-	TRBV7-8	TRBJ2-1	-	TGTGCCAGCAGCTTAGGAGTCATGTACAATGAGCAGTTCTTC	CASSLGVMYNEQFF
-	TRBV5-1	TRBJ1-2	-	TGCGCCAGCAGCTTGGTGCGGGGAACCGATGGCTACACCTTC	CASSLVRGTDGYTF
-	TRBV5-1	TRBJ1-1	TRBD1	TGCGCCAGCAGCATTACAGGGGGCAATCCTGAAGCTTTCTTT	CASSITGGNPEAFF
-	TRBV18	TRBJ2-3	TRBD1	TGTGCCAGCTCACCAGCGACAGGGTTCCCAGATACGCAGTATTTT	CASSPATGFPDTQYF
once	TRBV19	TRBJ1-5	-	TGTGCCAGTAGTATAGGTGCGAATAGCAATCAGCCCCAGCATTTT	CASSIGANSNQPQHF
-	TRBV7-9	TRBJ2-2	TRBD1	TGTGCCAGCAGCGCCTGGGACAGAAACACCGGGGAGCTGTTTTTT	CASSAWDRNTGELFF
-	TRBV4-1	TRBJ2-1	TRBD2	TGCGCCAGCAGCCAGGAGCGGGGGCCGCCCTACAATGAGCAGTTCTTC	CASSQERGPPYNEQFF
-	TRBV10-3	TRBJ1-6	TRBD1	TGTGCCATCAGCTCGACAGGGGGGGGTAATTCACCCCTCCACTTT	CAISSTGGGNSPLHF
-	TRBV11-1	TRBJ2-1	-	TGTGCCAGCAGCTTAGGCCAAAATACAGAGCAGTTCTTC	CASSLGQNTEQFF
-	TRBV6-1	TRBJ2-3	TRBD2	TGTGCCAGCAGTGGCCATGGACTAGCGGGGGGCCAAAGCACAGATACGCAGTATTTT	CASSGHGLAGGQSTDTQYF
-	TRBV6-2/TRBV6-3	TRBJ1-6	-	TGTGCCAGCAGTTACTCGCGGGCCTGGGATTCACCCCTCCACTTT	CASSYSRAWDSPLHF
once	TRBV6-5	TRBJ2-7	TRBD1	TGTGCCAGCAGAACTCAGGGGGCGCTAGCCCACGAGCAGTACTTC	CASRTQGALAHEQYF
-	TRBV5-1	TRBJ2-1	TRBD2	TGCGCCAGCAGCTTGTCGAATCGGGGGGAAAATGAGCAGTTCTTC	CASSLSNRGENEQFF
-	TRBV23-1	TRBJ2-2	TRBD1	TGCGCCAGCAGTCAATCGACGGGGACCCGGGACAGAGCCACGACCGGGGAGCTGTTTTTT	CASSQSTGTRDRATTGELFF
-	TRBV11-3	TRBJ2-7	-	TGTGCCAGCAGCCAAGGAGGGGGCAAGGGGGACGAGCAGTACTTC	CASSQGGGKGDEQYF
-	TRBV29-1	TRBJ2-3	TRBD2	TGCAGCGTTCCCCCGGGCGGGGGACCAGATACGCAGTATTTT	CSVPPGGGPDTQYF
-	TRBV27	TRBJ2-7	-	TGTGCCAGCAGTCAGGGACCGGGGGTTGGGCGCTCCTACGAGCAGTACTTC	CASSQGPGVGRSYEQYF
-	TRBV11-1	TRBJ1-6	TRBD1	TGTGCCAGCACCATGCGGGACAGGTCGGGCAATTCACCCCTCCACTTT	CASTMRDRSGNSPLHF
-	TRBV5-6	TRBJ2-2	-	TGTGCCAGCAGCTTGGAGCCTAGCACCGGGGAGCTGTTTTTT	CASSLEPSTGELFF
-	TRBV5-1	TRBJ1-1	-	TGCGCCAGCAGCTTCAGCGGGGTGGCTGAAGCTTTCTTT	CASSFSGVAEAFF
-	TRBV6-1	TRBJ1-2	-	TGTGCCAGCAGTGAAAGGGGGTGGTTTAACTATGGCTACACCTTC	CASSERGWFNYGYTF
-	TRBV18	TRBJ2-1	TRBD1	TGTGCCAGCTCACCCCGGGACAGCCACAATGAGCAGTTCTTC	CASSPRDSHNEQFF
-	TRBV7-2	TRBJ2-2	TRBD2	TGTGCCAGCAGAGGGAGCGGGGGGCAAATCGGGGAGCTGTTTTTT	CASRGSGGQIGELFF
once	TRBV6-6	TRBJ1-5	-	TGTGCCAGCAGTTACCCCGGGCCCCAGCATTTT	CASSYPGPQHF
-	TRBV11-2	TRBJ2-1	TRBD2	TGTGCCAGCAGCTTAGTCTTCACTAGCGGGGCCGGGTATGAGCAGTTCTTC	CASSLVFTSGAGYEQFF
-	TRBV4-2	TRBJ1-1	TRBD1	TGTGCCAGCAGCCAAACCCCGACAGGGATGAACACTGAAGCTTTCTTT	CASSQTPTGMNTEAFF
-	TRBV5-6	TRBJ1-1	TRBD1	TGTGCCAGCAGCATGGTAGGACAGGGCTTCACTGAAGCTTTCTTT	CASSMVGQGFTEAFF
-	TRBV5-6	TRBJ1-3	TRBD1	TGTGCCAGCAGCTTGGGGGCAGGGGGCCTTGGAAACACCATATATTTT	CASSLGAGGLGNTIYF
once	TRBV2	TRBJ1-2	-	TGTGCCAGCGGAAAGACAGGAGATGGCTACACCTTC	CASGKTGDGYTF
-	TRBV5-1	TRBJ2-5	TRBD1	TGCGCCAGCAGCATCCGGACAGGGTATATGGAGACCCAGTACTTC	CASSIRTGYMETQYF
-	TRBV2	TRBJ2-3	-	TGTGCCAGCAGGGAGCAGGGGATAGGGGCAGATACGCAGTATTTT	CASREQGIGADTQYF
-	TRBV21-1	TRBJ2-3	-	TGTGCCAGCAGCTTCAGGGCGGGGGGACCTGGGGATACGCAGTATTTT	CASSFRAGGPGDTQYF
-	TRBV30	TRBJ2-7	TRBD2	TGTGCCTGGGGGAGACTAGCCGGCGACGAGCAGTACTTC	CAWGRLAGDEQYF
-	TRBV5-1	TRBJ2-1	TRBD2	TGCGCCAGCGGCCCCCGAGCCAGCGGGGGGTTGAATGAGCAGTTCTTC	CASGPRASGGLNEQFF
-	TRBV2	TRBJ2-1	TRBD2	TGTGCCAGCACGGTTTGGGGGGGGATCTACAATGAGCAGTTCTTC	CASTVWGGIYNEQFF
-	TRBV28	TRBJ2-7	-	TGTGCCAGCACCTACGCCAGGGCCGAAACCTACGAGCAGTACTTC	CASTYARAETYEQYF
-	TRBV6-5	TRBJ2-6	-	TGTGCCAGCAGTACGGAGAATGGGGCCAACGTCCTGACTTTC	CASSTENGANVLTF
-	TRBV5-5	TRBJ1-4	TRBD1	TGTGCCAGCAGCAGGGGGCTAGGGTCAACTAATGAAAAACTGTTTTTT	CASSRGLGSTNEKLFF
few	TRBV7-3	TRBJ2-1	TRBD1	TGTGCCAGCAGCACACAGACAGGGTCTGAGCAGTTCTTC	CASSTQTGSEQFF
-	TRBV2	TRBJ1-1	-	TGTGCCAGCAGTTCCGGGGGGGCTTTTGTAACTGAAGCTTTCTTT	CASSSGGAFVTEAFF